A selection of T cell receptor beta chains follows, all from one sample in a study of T cell repertoires in cytomegalovirus infection. Their antigens remain unidentified. TCRdb independently ran MiXCR on the reads; one entry per CDR3 protein. The sample has about 340,000 distinct CDR3 sequences; almost 30% are singletons. Specimen: cultured PBMCs, collected from culture after CMV antigen stimulation. The receptors here all came from a human donor in good health (CMV status not recorded). Some clones in this sample may be carry-over from other donors' samples. CDR3s include the opening cysteine and the closing phenylalanine or tryptophan. D genes are given only for firm matches. Only part of the rows carry a size: once, few, many, or a class if the clone is expanded.

v_gene: TRBV12-3/TRBV12-4
abundance: few
d_gene: -
j_gene: TRBJ1-3
CDR3aa: CASSDDKAGNTIYF
CDR3nt: TGTGCCAGCAGTGATGACAAGGCTGGAAACACCATATATTTT

v_gene: TRBV7-2
abundance: -
d_gene: TRBD1
j_gene: TRBJ2-5
CDR3aa: CASSDRTGSFQETQYF
CDR3nt: TGTGCCAGCAGCGATCGGACAGGGTCCTTCCAAGAGACCCAGTACTTC

v_gene: TRBV2
abundance: -
d_gene: TRBD2
j_gene: TRBJ2-1
CDR3aa: CASSRPGTSGINEQFF
CDR3nt: TGTGCCAGCAGCCGCCCCGGGACTAGCGGGATCAATGAGCAGTTCTTC

v_gene: TRBV7-3
abundance: -
d_gene: -
j_gene: TRBJ1-6
CDR3aa: CASSLMGVNSPLHF
CDR3nt: TGTGCCAGCAGCTTAATGGGGGTGAATTCACCCCTCCACTTT

v_gene: TRBV12-3/TRBV12-4
abundance: many
d_gene: -
j_gene: TRBJ2-7
CDR3aa: CASSLDQVSEQYF
CDR3nt: TGTGCCAGCAGTTTAGACCAAGTCAGCGAGCAGTACTTC

v_gene: TRBV12-3/TRBV12-4
abundance: few
d_gene: -
j_gene: TRBJ2-4
CDR3aa: CASSPYRGLAKNIQYF
CDR3nt: TGTGCCAGCAGTCCATACAGGGGACTAGCCAAAAACATTCAGTACTTC

v_gene: TRBV7-9
abundance: -
d_gene: -
j_gene: TRBJ1-1
CDR3aa: CANSSGRDTWRMNTEAFF
CDR3nt: TGTGCCAACAGCTCGGGCCGGGACACCTGGAGAATGAACACTGAAGCTTTCTTT

v_gene: TRBV10-2
abundance: -
d_gene: TRBD1
j_gene: TRBJ1-1
CDR3aa: CASKVDRVGTEAFF
CDR3nt: TGCGCCAGCAAGGTTGACAGGGTAGGCACTGAAGCTTTCTTT

v_gene: TRBV9
abundance: few
d_gene: TRBD1
j_gene: TRBJ2-5
CDR3aa: CASSVGGQGWETQYF
CDR3nt: TGTGCCAGCAGCGTAGGGGGACAGGGATGGGAGACCCAGTACTTC

v_gene: TRBV20-1
abundance: -
d_gene: -
j_gene: TRBJ2-7
CDR3aa: CSADPIPGSYEQYF
CDR3nt: TGCAGTGCCGACCCGATCCCGGGATCATACGAGCAGTACTTC

v_gene: TRBV5-5
abundance: few
d_gene: -
j_gene: TRBJ2-1
CDR3aa: CASSRGPSYNEQFF
CDR3nt: TGTGCCAGCTCCAGGGGACCCTCCTACAATGAGCAGTTCTTC

v_gene: TRBV12-3/TRBV12-4
abundance: -
d_gene: -
j_gene: TRBJ2-1
CDR3aa: CASSFRGQIENEQFF
CDR3nt: TGTGCCAGCAGTTTTCGCGGACAGATCGAAAATGAGCAGTTCTTC

v_gene: TRBV7-2
abundance: many
d_gene: -
j_gene: TRBJ1-5
CDR3aa: CASSRQRNQPQHF
CDR3nt: TGTGCCAGCAGCAGACAACGAAATCAGCCCCAGCATTTT

v_gene: TRBV6-1
abundance: -
d_gene: -
j_gene: TRBJ1-5
CDR3aa: CASSVAYGGGDQPQHF
CDR3nt: TGTGCCAGCAGTGTAGCCTACGGTGGGGGCGATCAGCCCCAGCATTTT

v_gene: TRBV7-2
abundance: many
d_gene: TRBD1
j_gene: TRBJ1-6
CDR3aa: CASSFRTGEDSPLHF
CDR3nt: TGTGCCAGCAGCTTTCGGACAGGGGAGGATTCACCCCTCCACTTT

v_gene: TRBV20-1
abundance: -
d_gene: TRBD2
j_gene: TRBJ2-2
CDR3aa: CSAHPTSGGTGELFF
CDR3nt: TGCAGTGCCCATCCGACTAGCGGGGGAACCGGGGAGCTGTTTTTT